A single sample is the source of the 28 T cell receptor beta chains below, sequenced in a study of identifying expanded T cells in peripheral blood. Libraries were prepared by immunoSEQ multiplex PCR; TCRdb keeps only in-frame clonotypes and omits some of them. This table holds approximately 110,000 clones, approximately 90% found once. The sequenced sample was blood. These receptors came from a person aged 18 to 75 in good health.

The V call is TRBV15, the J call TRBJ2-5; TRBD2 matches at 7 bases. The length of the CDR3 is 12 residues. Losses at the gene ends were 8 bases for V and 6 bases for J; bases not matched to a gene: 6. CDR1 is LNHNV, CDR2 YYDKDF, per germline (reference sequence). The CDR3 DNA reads TGTGCCACCGCGGGACTAAAGAAGACCCAGTACTTC. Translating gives CATAGLKKTQYF. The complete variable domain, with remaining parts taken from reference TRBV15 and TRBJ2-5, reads DAMVIQNPRYQVTQFGKPVTLSCSQTLNHNVMYWYQQKSSQAPKLLFHYYDKDFNNEADTPDNFQSRRPNTSFCFLDIRSPGLGDTAMYLCATAGLKKTQYFGPGTRLLVL.

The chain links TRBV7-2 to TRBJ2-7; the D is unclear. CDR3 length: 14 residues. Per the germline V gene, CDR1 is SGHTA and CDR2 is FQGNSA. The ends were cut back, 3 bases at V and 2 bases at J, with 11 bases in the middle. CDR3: CASSLSVLAYEQYF. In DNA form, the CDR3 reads TGTGCCAGCAGCTTGTCGGTGCTCGCCTACGAGCAGTACTTC.

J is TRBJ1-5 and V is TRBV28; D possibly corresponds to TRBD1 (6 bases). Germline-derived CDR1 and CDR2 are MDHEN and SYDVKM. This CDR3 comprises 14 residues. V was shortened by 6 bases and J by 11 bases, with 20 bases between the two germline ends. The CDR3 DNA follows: TGTGCCAGCAGCTCGGGACAAGGGAGGAGCACCCAGCATTTT. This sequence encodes CASSSGQGRSTQHF.

The CDR3 reads CASSFRPVYSSHYEQYF. The CDR3 nucleotides read TGTGCCAGCAGTTTTCGTCCCGTATACAGCTCTCACTACGAGCAGTACTTC. The gene calls are TRBV28 and TRBJ2-7; no clear D. Looked up from germline, CDR1 is MDHEN and CDR2 is SYDVKM. With 3 bases removed from V and 3 bases from J, the gap between germline ends came to 21 bases. The CDR3 loop spans 17 amino acids. Drawing the rest from reference TRBV28 and TRBJ2-7, the complete variable domain is DVKVTQSSRYLVKRTGEKVFLECVQDMDHENMFWYRQDPGLGLRLIYFSYDVKMKEKGDIPEGYSVSREKKERFSLILESASTNQTSMYLCASSFRPVYSSHYEQYFGPGTRLTVT.

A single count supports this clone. CDR3 amino acids: CASSSPGGELFF. CDR3 nucleotides: TGTGCCAGCAGCTCCCCAGGCGGGGAGCTGTTTTTT. V usage is TRBV7-3 and J usage is TRBJ2-2; no clear D gene. V lost 4 bases and J 7 bases, leaving 7 bases between the germline ends. CDR1 SGHTA and CDR2 FQGTGA come from the germline V gene. CDR3 length equals 12 residues. Full variable domain (rest looked up from reference TRBV7-3 and TRBJ2-2): GAGVSQTPSNKVTEKGKYVELRCDPISGHTALYWYRQSLGQGPEFLIYFQGTGAADDSGLPNDRFFAVRPEGSVSTLKIQRTERGDSAVYLCASSSPGGELFFGEGSRLTVL.

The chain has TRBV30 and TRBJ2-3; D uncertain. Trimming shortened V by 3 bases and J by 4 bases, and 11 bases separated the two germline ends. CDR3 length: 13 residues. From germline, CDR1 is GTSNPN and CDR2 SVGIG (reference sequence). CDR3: CAWREPQSDTQYF. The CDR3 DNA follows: TGTGCCTGGAGAGAACCACAGTCAGATACGCAGTATTTT.

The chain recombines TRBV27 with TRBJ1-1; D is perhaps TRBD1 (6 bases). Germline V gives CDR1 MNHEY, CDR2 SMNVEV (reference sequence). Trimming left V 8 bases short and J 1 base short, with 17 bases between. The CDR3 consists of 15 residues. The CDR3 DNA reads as TGTGCCAGCGGACCTCTGGACAGATCGAACACTGAAGCTTTCTTT. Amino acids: CASGPLDRSNTEAFF.

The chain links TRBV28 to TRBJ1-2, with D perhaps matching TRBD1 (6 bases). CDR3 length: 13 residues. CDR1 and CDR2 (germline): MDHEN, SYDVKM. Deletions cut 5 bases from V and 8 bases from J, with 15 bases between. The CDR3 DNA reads TGTGCCAGCAGTGCACACAGGGTTTCGGGCTACACCTTC. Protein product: CASSAHRVSGYTF.

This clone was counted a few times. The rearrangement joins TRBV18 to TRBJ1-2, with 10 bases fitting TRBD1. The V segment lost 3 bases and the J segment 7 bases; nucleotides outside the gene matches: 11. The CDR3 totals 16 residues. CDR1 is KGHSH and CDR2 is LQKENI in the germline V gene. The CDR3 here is CASSPQTGGKEGGYTF. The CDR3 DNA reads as TGTGCCAGCTCACCCCAGACAGGGGGCAAGGAAGGTGGCTACACCTTC.

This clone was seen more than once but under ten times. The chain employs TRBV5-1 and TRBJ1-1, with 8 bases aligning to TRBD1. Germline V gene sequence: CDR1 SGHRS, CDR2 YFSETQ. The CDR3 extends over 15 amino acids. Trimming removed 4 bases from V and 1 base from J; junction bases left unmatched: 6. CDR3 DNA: TGCGCCAGCAGCGGGGACAGGTCGGCGAACACTGAAGCTTTCTTT. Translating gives CASSGDRSANTEAFF.

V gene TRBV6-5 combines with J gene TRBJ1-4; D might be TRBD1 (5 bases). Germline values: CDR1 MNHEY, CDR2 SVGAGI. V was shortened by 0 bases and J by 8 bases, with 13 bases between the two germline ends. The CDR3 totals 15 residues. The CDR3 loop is CASSYSGGEREKLFF. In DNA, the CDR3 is TGTGCCAGCAGTTACTCGGGAGGGGAGCGAGAAAAACTGTTTTTT.

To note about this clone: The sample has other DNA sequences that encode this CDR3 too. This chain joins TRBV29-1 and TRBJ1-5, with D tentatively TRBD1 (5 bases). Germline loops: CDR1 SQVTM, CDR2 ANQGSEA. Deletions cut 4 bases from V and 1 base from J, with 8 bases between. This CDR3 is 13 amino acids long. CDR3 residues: CSVAGNSNQPQHF. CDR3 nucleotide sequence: TGCAGCGTTGCAGGGAACAGCAATCAGCCCCAGCATTTT.

CDR3 DNA sequence: TGTGCCAGCAGTTTTTTGGGGTACACTGAAGCTTTCTTT. Protein sequence: CASSFLGYTEAFF. The rearrangement uses TRBV6-6 and TRBJ1-1; no firm D call. Germline assignment: CDR1 MNHNY and CDR2 SVGAGI (reference sequence). V lost 4 bases and J 3 bases, leaving 9 bases between the germline ends. The CDR3 has 13 amino acids.

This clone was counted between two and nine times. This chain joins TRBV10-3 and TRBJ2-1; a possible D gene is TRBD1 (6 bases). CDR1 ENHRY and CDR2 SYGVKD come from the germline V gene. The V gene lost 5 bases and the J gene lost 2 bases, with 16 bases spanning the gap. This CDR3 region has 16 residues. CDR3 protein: CAISQAPQGTYNEQFF. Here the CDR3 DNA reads TGTGCCATCAGTCAAGCGCCGCAGGGGACCTACAATGAGCAGTTCTTC.

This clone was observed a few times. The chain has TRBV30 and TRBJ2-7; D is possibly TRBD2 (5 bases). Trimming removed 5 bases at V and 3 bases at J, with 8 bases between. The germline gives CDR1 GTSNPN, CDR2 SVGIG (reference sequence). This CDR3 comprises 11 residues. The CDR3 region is CAWGRYYEQYF. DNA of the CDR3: TGTGCCTGGGGGAGATACTACGAGCAGTACTTC.

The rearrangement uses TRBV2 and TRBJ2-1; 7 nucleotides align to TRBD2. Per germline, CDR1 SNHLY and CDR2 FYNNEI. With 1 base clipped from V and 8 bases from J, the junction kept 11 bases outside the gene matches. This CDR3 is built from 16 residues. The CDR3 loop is CASSEDPGGNHDEQFF. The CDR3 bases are TGTGCCAGCAGTGAAGATCCCGGGGGGAACCACGATGAGCAGTTCTTC.

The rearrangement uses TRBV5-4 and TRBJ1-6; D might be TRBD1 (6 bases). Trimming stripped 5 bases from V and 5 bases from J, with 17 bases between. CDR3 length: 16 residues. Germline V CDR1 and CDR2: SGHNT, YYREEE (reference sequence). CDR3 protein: CASRTTIQGNNSPLHF. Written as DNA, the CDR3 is TGTGCCAGCAGAACTACGATACAGGGAAATAATTCACCCCTCCACTTT.

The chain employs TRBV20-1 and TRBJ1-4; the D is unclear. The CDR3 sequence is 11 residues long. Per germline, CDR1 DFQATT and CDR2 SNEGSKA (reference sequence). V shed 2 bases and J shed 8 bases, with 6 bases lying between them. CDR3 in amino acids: CSARQLEKLFF. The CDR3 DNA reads TGCAGTGCTAGACAGTTGGAAAAACTGTTTTTT.

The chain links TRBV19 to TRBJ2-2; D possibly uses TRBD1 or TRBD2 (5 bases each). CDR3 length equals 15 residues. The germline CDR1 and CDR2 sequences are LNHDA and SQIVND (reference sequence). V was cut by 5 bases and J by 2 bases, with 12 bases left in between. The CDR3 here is CASSPGTGNTGELFF. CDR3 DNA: TGTGCCAGTAGTCCCGGGACGGGAAACACCGGGGAGCTGTTTTTT.

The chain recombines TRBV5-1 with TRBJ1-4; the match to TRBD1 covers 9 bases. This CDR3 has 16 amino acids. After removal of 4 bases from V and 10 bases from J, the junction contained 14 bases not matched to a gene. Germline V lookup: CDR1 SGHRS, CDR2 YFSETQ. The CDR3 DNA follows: TGCGCCAGCAGCCGTCCCGGGACAGGGAACGGGGGAAAACTGTTTTTT. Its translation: CASSRPGTGNGGKLFF.

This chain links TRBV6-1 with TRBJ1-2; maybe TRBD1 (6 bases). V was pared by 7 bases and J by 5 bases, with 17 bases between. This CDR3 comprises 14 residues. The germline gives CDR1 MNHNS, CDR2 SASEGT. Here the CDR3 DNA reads TGTGCCAGCAAAGGGGGGGGGACCTCTTATGGCTACACCTTC. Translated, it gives CASKGGGTSYGYTF.

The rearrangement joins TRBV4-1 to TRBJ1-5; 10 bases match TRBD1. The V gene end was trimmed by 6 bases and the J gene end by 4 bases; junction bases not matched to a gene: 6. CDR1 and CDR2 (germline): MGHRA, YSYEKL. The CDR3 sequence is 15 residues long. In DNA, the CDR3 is TGCGCCAGCAGTCCTGGGACAGGGGTAAATCAGCCCCAGCATTTT. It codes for CASSPGTGVNQPQHF.

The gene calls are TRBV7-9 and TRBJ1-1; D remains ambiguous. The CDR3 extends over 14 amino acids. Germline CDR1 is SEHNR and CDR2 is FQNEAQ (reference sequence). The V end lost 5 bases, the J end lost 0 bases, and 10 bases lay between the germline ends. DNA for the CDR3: TGTGCCAGCAGCCTCGGGCACGTGAACACTGAAGCTTTCTTT. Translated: CASSLGHVNTEAFF. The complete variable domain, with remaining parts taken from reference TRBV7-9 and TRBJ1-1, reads DTGVSQNPRHKITKRGQNVTFRCDPISEHNRLYWYRQTLGQGPEFLTYFQNEAQLEKSRLLSDRFSAERPKGSFSTLEIQRTEQGDSAMYLCASSLGHVNTEAFFGQGTRLTVV.

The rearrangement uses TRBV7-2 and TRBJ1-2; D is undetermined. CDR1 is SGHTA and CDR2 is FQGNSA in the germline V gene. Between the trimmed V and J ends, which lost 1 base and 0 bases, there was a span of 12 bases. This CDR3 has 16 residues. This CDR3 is CASSLDGVRTNYGYTF. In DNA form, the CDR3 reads TGTGCCAGCAGCTTAGATGGGGTTCGAACTAACTATGGCTACACCTTC.

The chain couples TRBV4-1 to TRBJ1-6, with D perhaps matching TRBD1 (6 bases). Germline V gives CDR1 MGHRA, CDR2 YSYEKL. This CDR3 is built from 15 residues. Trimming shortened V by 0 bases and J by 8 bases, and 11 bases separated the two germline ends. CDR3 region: CASSQEFRGDSPLHF. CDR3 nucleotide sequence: TGCGCCAGCAGCCAAGAATTCAGGGGAGATTCACCCCTCCACTTT.

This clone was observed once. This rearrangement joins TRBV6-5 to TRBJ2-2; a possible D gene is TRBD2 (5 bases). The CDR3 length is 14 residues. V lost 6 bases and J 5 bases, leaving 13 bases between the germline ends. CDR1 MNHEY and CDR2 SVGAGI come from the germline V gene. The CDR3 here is CASRPWTGTGELFF. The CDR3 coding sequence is TGTGCCAGCAGACCCTGGACGGGAACCGGGGAGCTGTTTTTT.

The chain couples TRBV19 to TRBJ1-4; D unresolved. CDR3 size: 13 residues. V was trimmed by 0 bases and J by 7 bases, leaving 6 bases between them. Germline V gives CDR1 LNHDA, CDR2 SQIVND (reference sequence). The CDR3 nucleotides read TGTGCCAGTAGTATAGACAGAAGTGAAAAACTGTTTTTT. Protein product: CASSIDRSEKLFF.

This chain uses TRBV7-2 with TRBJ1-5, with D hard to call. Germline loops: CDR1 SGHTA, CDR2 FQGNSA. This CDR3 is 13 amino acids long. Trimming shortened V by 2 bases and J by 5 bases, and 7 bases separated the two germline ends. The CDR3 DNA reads TGTGCCAGCAGCTTAAGGGTAGATCAGCCCCAGCATTTT. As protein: CASSLRVDQPQHF.